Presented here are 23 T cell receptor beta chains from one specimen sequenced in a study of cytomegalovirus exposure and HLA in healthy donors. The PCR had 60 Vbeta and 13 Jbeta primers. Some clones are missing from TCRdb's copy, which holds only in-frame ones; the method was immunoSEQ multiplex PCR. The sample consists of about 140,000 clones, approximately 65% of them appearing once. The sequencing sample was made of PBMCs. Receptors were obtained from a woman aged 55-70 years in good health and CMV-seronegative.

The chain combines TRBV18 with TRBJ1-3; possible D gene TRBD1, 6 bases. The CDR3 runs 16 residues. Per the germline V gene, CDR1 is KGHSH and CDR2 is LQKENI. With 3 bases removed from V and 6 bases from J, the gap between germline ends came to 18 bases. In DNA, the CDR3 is TGTGCCAGCTCACCCCGGACAGCATCCCTGGAAAACACCATATATTTT. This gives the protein CASSPRTASLENTIYF. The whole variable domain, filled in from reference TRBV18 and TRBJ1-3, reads NAGVMQNPRHLVRRRGQEARLRCSPMKGHSHVYWYRQLPEEGLKFMVYLQKENIIDESGMPKERFSAEFPKEGPSILRIQQVVRGDSAAYFCASSPRTASLENTIYFGEGSWLTVV.

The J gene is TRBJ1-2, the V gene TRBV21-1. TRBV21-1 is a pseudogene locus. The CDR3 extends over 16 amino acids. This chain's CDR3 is CASTLGRGSANYGYTF. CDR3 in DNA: TGTGCCAGCACCCTCGGCAGAGGGAGCGCTAACTATGGCTACACCTTC.

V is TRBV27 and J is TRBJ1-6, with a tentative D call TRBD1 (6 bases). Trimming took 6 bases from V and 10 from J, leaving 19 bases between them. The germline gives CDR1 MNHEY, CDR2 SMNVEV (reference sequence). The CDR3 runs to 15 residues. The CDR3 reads CASRQEAGVRSPLHF. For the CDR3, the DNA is TGTGCCAGCAGACAAGAGGCAGGGGTACGCTCACCCCTCCACTTT.

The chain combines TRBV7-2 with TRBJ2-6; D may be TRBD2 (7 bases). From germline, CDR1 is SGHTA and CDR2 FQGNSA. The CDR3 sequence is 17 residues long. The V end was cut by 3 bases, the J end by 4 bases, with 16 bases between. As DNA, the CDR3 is TGTGCCAGCAGCTTCACGGGGGGCAGGGCCGGGGCCAACGTCCTGACTTTC. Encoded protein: CASSFTGGRAGANVLTF.

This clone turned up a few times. In nucleotides, the CDR3 is TGTGCCAGCAGCGTAGCAGCGGGAGGGCCCACAGATACGCAGTATTTT. It is translated as CASSVAAGGPTDTQYF. V is TRBV9 and J is TRBJ2-3; 10 bases agree with TRBD2. CDR1 is SGDLS, CDR2 YYNGEE, per germline. Trimming took 0 bases from V and 2 from J; bases not matched to a gene: 3. The CDR3 length is 16 residues.

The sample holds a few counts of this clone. This chain's CDR3 is CASSGAFGAGVPNEQFF. As DNA, the CDR3 is TGTGCCAGCAGTGGGGCATTCGGAGCGGGAGTCCCCAATGAGCAGTTCTTC. This chain connects TRBV6-1 to TRBJ2-1, with TRBD2 matching 8 bases. Germline CDR1 reads MNHNS; CDR2 reads SASEGT. V lost 4 bases and J lost 6; bases outside the gene matches: 14. This CDR3 comprises 17 residues.

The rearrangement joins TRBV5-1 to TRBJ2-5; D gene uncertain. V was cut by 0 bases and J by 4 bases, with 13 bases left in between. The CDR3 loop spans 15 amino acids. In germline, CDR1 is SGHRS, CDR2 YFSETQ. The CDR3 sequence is CASSLDQLWAETQYF. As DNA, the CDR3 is TGCGCCAGCAGCTTGGATCAGTTGTGGGCAGAGACCCAGTACTTC.

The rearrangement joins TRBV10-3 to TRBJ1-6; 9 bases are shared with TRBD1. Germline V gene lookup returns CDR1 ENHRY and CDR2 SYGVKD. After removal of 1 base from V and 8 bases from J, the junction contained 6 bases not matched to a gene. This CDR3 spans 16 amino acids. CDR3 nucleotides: TGTGCCATCAGTGAGTTCGACAGGGGGGTAGATTCACCCCTCCACTTT. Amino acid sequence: CAISEFDRGVDSPLHF.

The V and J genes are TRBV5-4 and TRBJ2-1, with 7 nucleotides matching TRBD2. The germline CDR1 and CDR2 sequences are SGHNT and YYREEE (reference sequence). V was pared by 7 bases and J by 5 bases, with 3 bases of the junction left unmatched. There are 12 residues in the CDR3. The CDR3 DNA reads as TGTGCCAGCGGGGACTACAACAATGAGCAGTTCTTC. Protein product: CASGDYNNEQFF. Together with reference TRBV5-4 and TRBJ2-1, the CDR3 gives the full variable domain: ETGVTQSPTHLIKTRGQQVTLRCSSQSGHNTVSWYQQALGQGPQFIFQYYREEENGRGNFPPRFSGLQFPNYSSELNVNALELDDSALYLCASGDYNNEQFFGPGTRLTVL.

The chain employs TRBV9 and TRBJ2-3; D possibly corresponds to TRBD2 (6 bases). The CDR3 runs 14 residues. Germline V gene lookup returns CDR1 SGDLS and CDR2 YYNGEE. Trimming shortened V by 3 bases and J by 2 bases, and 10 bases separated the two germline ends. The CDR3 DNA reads TGTGCCAGCAGCGCGGGAGCTTACACAGATACGCAGTATTTT. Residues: CASSAGAYTDTQYF.

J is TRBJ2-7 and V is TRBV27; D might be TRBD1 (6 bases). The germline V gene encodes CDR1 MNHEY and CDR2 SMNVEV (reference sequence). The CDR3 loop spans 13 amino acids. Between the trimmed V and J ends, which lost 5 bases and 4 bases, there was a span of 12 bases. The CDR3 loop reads CASSGTTGYEQYF. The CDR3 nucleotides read TGTGCCAGCAGTGGAACAACAGGGTACGAGCAGTACTTC.

This CDR3 is CASSLVSQETQYF. Here the CDR3 DNA reads TGTGCCAGCAGCTTAGTCAGCCAAGAGACCCAGTACTTC. J is TRBJ2-5 and V is TRBV11-1, with unresolved D. The CDR3 spans 13 residues. Trimming shortened V by 1 base and J by 1 base, and 4 bases separated the two germline ends. The germline V gene has CDR1 SGHAT and CDR2 FQDESV (reference sequence).

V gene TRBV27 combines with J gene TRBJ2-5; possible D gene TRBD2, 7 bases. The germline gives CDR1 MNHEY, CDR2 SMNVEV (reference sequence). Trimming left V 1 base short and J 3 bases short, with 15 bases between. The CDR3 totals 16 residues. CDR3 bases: TGTGCCAGCAGTTTATATGGGGGGGGGCGGGAAGAGACCCAGTACTTC. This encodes CASSLYGGGREETQYF.

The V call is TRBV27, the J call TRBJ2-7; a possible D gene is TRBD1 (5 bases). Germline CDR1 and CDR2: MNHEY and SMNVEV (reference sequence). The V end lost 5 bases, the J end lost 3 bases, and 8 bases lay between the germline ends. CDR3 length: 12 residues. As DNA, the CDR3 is TGTGCCAGCAGTCCCCAGGGCTACGAGCAGTACTTC. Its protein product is CASSPQGYEQYF.

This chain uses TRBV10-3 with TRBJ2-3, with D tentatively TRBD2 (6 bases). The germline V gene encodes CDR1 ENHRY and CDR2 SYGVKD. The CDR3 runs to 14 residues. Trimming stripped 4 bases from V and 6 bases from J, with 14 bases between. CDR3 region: CAISVGGGSDTQYF. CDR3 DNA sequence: TGTGCCATCAGTGTCGGTGGGGGGTCGGATACGCAGTATTTT.

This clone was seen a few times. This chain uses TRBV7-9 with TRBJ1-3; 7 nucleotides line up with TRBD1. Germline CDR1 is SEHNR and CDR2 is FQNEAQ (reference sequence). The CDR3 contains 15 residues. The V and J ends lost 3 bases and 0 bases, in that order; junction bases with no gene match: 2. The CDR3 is CASSFGDSSGNTIYF. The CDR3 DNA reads TGTGCCAGCAGCTTTGGGGACAGCTCTGGAAACACCATATATTTT.

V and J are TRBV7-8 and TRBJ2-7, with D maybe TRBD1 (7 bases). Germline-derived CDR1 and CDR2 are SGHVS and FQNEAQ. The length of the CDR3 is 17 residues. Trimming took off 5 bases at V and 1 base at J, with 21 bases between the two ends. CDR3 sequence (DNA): TGTGCCAGCAGCCCCACCCTTGGGCAGGGGGGTTCCTACGAGCAGTACTTC. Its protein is CASSPTLGQGGSYEQYF.

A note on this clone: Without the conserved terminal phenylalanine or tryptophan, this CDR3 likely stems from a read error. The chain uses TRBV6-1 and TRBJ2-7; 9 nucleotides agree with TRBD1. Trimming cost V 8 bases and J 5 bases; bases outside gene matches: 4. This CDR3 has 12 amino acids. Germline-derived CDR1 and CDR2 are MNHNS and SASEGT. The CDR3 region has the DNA TGTGCCAGCGTCCGGGACAGGGACGAGCAGTACCTC. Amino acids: CASVRDRDEQYL.

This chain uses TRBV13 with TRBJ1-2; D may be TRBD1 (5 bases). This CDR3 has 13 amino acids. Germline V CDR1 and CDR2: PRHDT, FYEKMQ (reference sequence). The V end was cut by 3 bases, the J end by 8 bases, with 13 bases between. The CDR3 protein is CASSLGSGFGYTF. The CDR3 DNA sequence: TGTGCCAGCAGCTTGGGATCAGGGTTCGGCTACACCTTC.

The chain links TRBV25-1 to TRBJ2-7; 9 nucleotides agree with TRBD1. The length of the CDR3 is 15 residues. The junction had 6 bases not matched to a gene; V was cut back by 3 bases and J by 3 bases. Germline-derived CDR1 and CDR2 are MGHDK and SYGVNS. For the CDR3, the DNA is TGTGCCAGCAGTGAGATGACAGGGGGTCGCTACGAGCAGTACTTC. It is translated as CASSEMTGGRYEQYF.

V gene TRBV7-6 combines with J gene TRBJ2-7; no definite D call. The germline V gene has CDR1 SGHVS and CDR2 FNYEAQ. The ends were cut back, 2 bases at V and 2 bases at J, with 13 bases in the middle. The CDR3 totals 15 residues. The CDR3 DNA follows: TGTGCCAGCAGCTTACAGACAATGGTACCCTACGAGCAGTACTTC. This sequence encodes CASSLQTMVPYEQYF.

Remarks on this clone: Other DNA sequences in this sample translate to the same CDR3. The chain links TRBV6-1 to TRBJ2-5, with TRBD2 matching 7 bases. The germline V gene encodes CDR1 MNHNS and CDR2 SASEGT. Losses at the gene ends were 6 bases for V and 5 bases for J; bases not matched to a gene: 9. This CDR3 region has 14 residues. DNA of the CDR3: TGTGCCAGCAGAGACGGGGGGTTCCACGAGACCCAGTACTTC. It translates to CASRDGGFHETQYF.

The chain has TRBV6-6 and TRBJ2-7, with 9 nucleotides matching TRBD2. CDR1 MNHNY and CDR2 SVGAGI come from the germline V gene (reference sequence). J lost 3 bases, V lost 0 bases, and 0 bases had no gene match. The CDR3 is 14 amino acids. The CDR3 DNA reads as TGTGCCAGCAGTTACTCGACTAGCGGCTACGAGCAGTACTTC. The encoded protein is CASSYSTSGYEQYF.